The rows below give T cell receptor beta chains drawn from one sample of a study of shared clonotypes between healthy human individuals. Repertoires were generated with immunoSEQ multiplex PCR, while TCRdb's copy carries only in-frame clones and drops some. The data contain millions of clones, just over 90% of them singletons. The sequencing sample was made of naive CD4+ T cells sorted from blood. The source of these receptors is a man aged 18 to 35 in good health. Each CDR3 is given with its conserved first and last residue.

TRBV21-1	TRBJ2-1	CASSKSARGGPYNEQFF
TRBV16	TRBJ1-5	CASSQIGREARVPQHF
TRBV28	.	CASSTPSSTSASYEQYF
TRBV7-8	TRBJ2-1	CASIRGTASSYNEQFF
TRBV4-2	TRBJ2-7	CASSQVAGQGFYEQYF
TRBV7-2	TRBJ2-1	CASSYPGQGAYNEQFF
TRBV7-2	TRBJ2-7	CASSLGLAGFSSYEQYF
TRBV11-2	TRBJ1-1	CASSLHMNTEAFF
TRBV7-9	TRBJ2-3	CASSTRTVTDTQYF
TRBV5-1	TRBJ2-7	CASSFRQGPVPTEQYF
TRBV9	TRBJ2-1	CASSRGLSGSGPNEQFF
TRBV5-1	TRBJ2-5	CASSLGNLQGGQETQYF
TRBV10-3	TRBJ2-2	CAINDFANTGELFF
TRBV5-1	TRBJ1-4	CASSSGGQAITTNEKLFF
TRBV5-4	TRBJ1-4	CASSRTNEKLFF
TRBV7-2	TRBJ2-3	CASSPAGVSNTQYF
TRBV9	TRBJ1-3	CASSVGQNSGNTIYF
TRBV7-2	TRBJ1-6	CASSLVEGINSPLHF
TRBV9	TRBJ2-2	CASSVAHTGELFF
TRBV2	TRBJ2-1	CASSGRLAGNNEQFF
TRBV5-1	TRBJ2-2	CASSLGRGNTGELFF
TRBV5-6	TRBJ1-1	CASSFWGAEAFF
TRBV2	TRBJ1-1	CASSGGLSRHAFF
TRBV5-1	TRBJ1-1	CASTTGTMNTEAFF
TRBV19	TRBJ2-1	CARRRNEQFF
TRBV18	TRBJ1-5	CASSRQGMVEPQHF
TRBV5-4	TRBJ2-1	CASSLGGLSLVAANNEQFF
TRBV18	TRBJ2-5	CASSPPSRETQYF
TRBV10-3	TRBJ1-2	CAISELRDQAFTF
TRBV7-9	TRBJ1-5	CASSLVDRARGNQPQHF
TRBV6-6	TRBJ1-5	CASSYPGQNSNQPQHF
TRBV6-5	TRBJ1-3	CASTKDSHSGNTIYF
TRBV9	TRBJ1-5	CASSWRQPQHF
TRBV28	TRBJ1-4	CASSLTGASNEKLFF
TRBV27	TRBJ1-2	CASSLSIPPGNYGYTF
TRBV7-2	TRBJ2-1	CASSLGHGFNEQFF
TRBV2	TRBJ1-2	CASSGSGNYGYTF
TRBV19	TRBJ1-4	CASSIGAATNEKLFF
TRBV5-1	TRBJ1-6	CASSLGRQNSPLHF
TRBV6-5	TRBJ1-2	CASSPPQQGARGYTF
TRBV10-1	TRBJ2-1	CASSSAGGGYDEQFF
TRBV5-1	TRBJ1-5	CASSLDGPGSNQPQHF
TRBV7-8	TRBJ2-5	CASSPSGVRETQYF
TRBV21-1	TRBJ1-6	CASSKGRTAYSPLHF
TRBV5-4	TRBJ1-5	CASSFGDSNQPQHF
TRBV2	TRBJ2-5	CASSEVSGRAGETQYF
TRBV30	TRBJ2-3	CAWSLGGTDTQYF
TRBV2	TRBJ1-1	CASSEGEGRTEAFF
TRBV5-1	TRBJ1-2	CASSLRQGASGYTF
TRBV15	TRBJ2-7	CATSRDITGDEQYF
TRBV5-5	TRBJ1-1	CSSSDSASVMNTEAFF
TRBV5-1	TRBJ2-1	CASSLAIRTGGNEQFF
TRBV19	TRBJ2-2	CATIPPGPSGELFF